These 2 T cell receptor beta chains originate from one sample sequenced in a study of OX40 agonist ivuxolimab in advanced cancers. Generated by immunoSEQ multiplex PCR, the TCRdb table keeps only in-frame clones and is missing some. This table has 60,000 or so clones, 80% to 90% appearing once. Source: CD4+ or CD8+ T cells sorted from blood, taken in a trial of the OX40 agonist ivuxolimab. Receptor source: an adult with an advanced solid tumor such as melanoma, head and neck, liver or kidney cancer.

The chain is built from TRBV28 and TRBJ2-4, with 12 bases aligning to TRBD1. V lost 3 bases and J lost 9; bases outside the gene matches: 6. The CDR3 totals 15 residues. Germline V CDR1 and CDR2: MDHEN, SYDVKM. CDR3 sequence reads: CASSFMGQGAGIQYF. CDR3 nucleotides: TGTGCCAGCAGTTTTATGGGACAGGGGGCGGGCATTCAGTACTTC. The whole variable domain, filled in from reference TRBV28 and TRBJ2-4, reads DVKVTQSSRYLVKRTGEKVFLECVQDMDHENMFWYRQDPGLGLRLIYFSYDVKMKEKGDIPEGYSVSREKKERFSLILESASTNQTSMYLCASSFMGQGAGIQYFGAGTRLSVL.

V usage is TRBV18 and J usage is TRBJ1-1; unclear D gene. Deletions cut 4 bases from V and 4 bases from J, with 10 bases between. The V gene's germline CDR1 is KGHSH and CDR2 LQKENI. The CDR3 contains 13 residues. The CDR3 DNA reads TGTGCCAGCTCACTCCAAGACGGCACTGAAGCTTTCTTT. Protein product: CASSLQDGTEAFF.